This T cell receptor beta chain was retrieved from a study of T-cell memory formation after mild COVID-19 (dated by TCRdb to the early 2020s). Regarding the complete study: Most TCR sequence clusters were specific to one of the two donors. In a couple of donors, T-cell clones that expanded and contracted after mild COVID-19 were tracked by sequencing TCRalpha and TCRbeta repertoires over time. The cohort comprised two young, previously healthy adult volunteers, one female and one male. Study-wide conclusions, independent of this receptor: Only two mild cases were covered in the study, and larger cohorts including severe cases with pre-infection samples were considered necessary. Contracting CD4+ clones appeared mostly in the CM and EM memory subsets, whereas CD8+ clones were enriched in EMRA. Clones contracting from day 15 to 85 had balanced CD4/CD8 phenotypes, while a second wave expanding from day 15 to 37 was biased towards CD4+. SARS-CoV-2 specificity was not confirmed for the second-wave clones peaking on day 37. The detection of some responding clones in pre-infection memory suggests that pre-existing cross-reactive memory T cells joined the SARS-CoV-2 response.

The CDR3 contains 15 residues, cysteine and phenylalanine counted. The read is trimmed to its CDR3 DNA, 45 bases read in frame from base 1. CDR1 is given as LGHNA and CDR2 as YNFKEQ, both from the germline V gene. V sheds 0 bases and J sheds 1 base, leaving 9 bases between their ends. The sample was run on an Illumina NovaSeq 6000. Using 5'RACE with constant-segment primers, TCRalpha and TCRbeta cDNA libraries were constructed, with sample barcodes and unique molecular identifiers added in the process. Trizol reagent was used to extract RNA from every sample. Libraries were amplified in two PCR steps, with a second sample barcode and Illumina TruSeq adapters added in the second step. The libraries were sequenced on an Illumina NovaSeq using 2 x 150 bp paired-end reads. The original pipeline was this. The reads were demultiplexed and collapsed into UMI-guided consensus sequences using migec v1.2.7. With mixcr v2.1.11, UMI consensuses were aligned to TRA and TRB V and J templates and assembled into clonotypes. A clonotype was counted as expanded or contracted only when both edgeR and NoisET called the clonotype significant, with the noise models trained on biological replicates. For edgeR calls, the cutoffs were a false discovery rate-adjusted p below 0.01 and a log2 fold-change threshold of 1. PCA with hierarchical clustering of max-normalized trajectories of the 1000 most abundant clonotypes was used as exploratory dynamics analysis. Each responding clone was given a CD4 or CD8 phenotype based on the CD4+ and CD8+ repertoires, which had been sequenced separately. Using fastp trimming at Q25 and MiXCR clonotype assembly, TCRdb reanalyzed the public sequencing data and kept in-frame beta chains. Under each unique CDR3 protein, matching rows form one entry showing the most common genes and DNA. The V and J calls reflect TCRdb's pipeline rather than the authors' work. The sample has roughly 250,000 distinct CDR3 sequences on record, approximately 16% of them singletons. The top ten constitute 3.5% of the sample.

Ficoll-Paque density gradient centrifugation was the method used to isolate PBMCs. This clonotype occurred a few times. Its recognized antigen is unknown. Qualities for individual bases were not recorded, and no much larger clone is one base off. This sequence uses TRBV4-2 and TRBJ1-1; the D segment cannot be called with confidence. What was sequenced was PBMCs or a T cell subset sorted from them (not recorded which). The TCR was taken from a young man who had mild COVID-19 (a few samples of this study predate the infection). The sample titles of this study are shuffled in the database, so cell type and time point are left out; the donor was told from shared clones. The DNA sequence is TGTGCCAGCAGCCAAGATCTGGTGGAGAACACTGAAGCTTTCTTT. Its translation is CASSQDLVENTEAFF.